This is a list of T cell receptor beta chains from one sample in a study of T cell repertoires in cytomegalovirus infection. Via MiXCR, TCRdb re-called the reads, giving one row per CDR3 protein. The sample holds over 95,000 distinct CDR3 sequences, 30% seen once. What these receptors recognize is not known. Sequencing was performed on CD8+ T cells from cultured PBMCs, taken from culture after CMV antigen stimulation. These receptors all stem from a human donor in good health (CMV status not recorded). Some clones in this sample may be carry-over from other donors' samples. The CDR3 runs from the conserved cysteine through the conserved F or W. Fields, in order: J gene, clone size, V gene, D gene, CDR3 protein, CDR3 DNA. A D gene is named only where the DNA matches it firmly. The size of a clone is reported for some rows only, either as once, few or many, or as a class for expanded clones.

j_gene: TRBJ1-3
abundance: NA
v_gene: TRBV27
d_gene: NA
CDR3aa: CASSPSSRQFSGNTIYF
CDR3nt: TGTGCCAGCAGTCCCTCCTCGAGACAATTCTCTGGAAACACCATATATTTT

j_gene: TRBJ1-5
abundance: NA
v_gene: TRBV27
d_gene: NA
CDR3aa: CASSSQFLRDHNQPQHF
CDR3nt: TGTGCCAGCAGTTCCCAGTTTTTGCGGGACCACAATCAGCCCCAGCATTTT

j_gene: TRBJ2-7
abundance: NA
v_gene: TRBV4-3
d_gene: NA
CDR3aa: CASSQGGFDEQYF
CDR3nt: TGCGCCAGCAGCCAAGGGGGATTCGACGAGCAGTACTTC

j_gene: TRBJ1-1
abundance: few
v_gene: TRBV4-1
d_gene: NA
CDR3aa: CASSQDVGEDTEAFF
CDR3nt: TGCGCCAGCAGCCAAGATGTGGGGGAGGACACTGAAGCTTTCTTT

j_gene: TRBJ2-1
abundance: NA
v_gene: TRBV2
d_gene: NA
CDR3aa: CASSPPSEDEQFF
CDR3nt: TGTGCCAGCAGTCCGCCCTCCGAGGATGAGCAGTTCTTC

j_gene: TRBJ1-6
abundance: NA
v_gene: TRBV7-6
d_gene: NA
CDR3aa: CASSEQGPFRNSPLHF
CDR3nt: TGTGCCAGCTCCGAGCAGGGGCCTTTTCGGAATTCACCCCTCCACTTT

j_gene: TRBJ2-1
abundance: few
v_gene: TRBV7-6
d_gene: NA
CDR3aa: CASSPRGGGPDEQFF
CDR3nt: TGTGCCAGCTCCCCGCGAGGTGGAGGCCCCGATGAGCAGTTCTTC

j_gene: TRBJ1-1
abundance: few
v_gene: TRBV24-1
d_gene: NA
CDR3aa: CATSDLRRKHFEAFF
CDR3nt: TGTGCCACCAGTGATCTGCGTCGTAAGCATTTCGAAGCTTTCTTT

j_gene: TRBJ2-7
abundance: NA
v_gene: TRBV2
d_gene: NA
CDR3aa: CASTGAGLTYEQYF
CDR3nt: TGTGCCAGCACAGGGGCAGGGCTTACCTACGAGCAGTACTTC

j_gene: TRBJ2-1
abundance: many
v_gene: TRBV7-2
d_gene: NA
CDR3aa: CASSFTSINEQFF
CDR3nt: TGTGCCAGCAGCTTTACTAGTATCAATGAGCAGTTCTTC

j_gene: TRBJ2-2
abundance: many
v_gene: TRBV14
d_gene: NA
CDR3aa: CASSQVIGGELFF
CDR3nt: TGTGCCAGCAGCCAAGTGATAGGCGGGGAGCTGTTTTTT

j_gene: TRBJ2-3
abundance: many
v_gene: TRBV5-8
d_gene: TRBD1
CDR3aa: CASSSGQLSWSTDTQYF
CDR3nt: TGTGCCAGCAGCTCGGGACAGCTTTCATGGAGCACAGATACGCAGTATTTT

j_gene: TRBJ2-7
abundance: NA
v_gene: TRBV29-1
d_gene: NA
CDR3aa: CSVEEILEGSNYEQYF
CDR3nt: TGCAGCGTTGAAGAGATTTTGGAGGGGTCCAACTACGAGCAGTACTTC

j_gene: TRBJ2-4
abundance: few
v_gene: TRBV11-2
d_gene: TRBD1
CDR3aa: CASSLRTGEGKNIQYF
CDR3nt: TGTGCCAGCAGCTTACGGACAGGGGAAGGCAAAAACATTCAGTACTTC

j_gene: TRBJ1-2
abundance: NA
v_gene: TRBV29-1
d_gene: NA
CDR3aa: CSVEAGTDYGYTF
CDR3nt: TGCAGCGTTGAAGCGGGAACGGACTATGGCTACACCTTC

j_gene: TRBJ2-7
abundance: few
v_gene: TRBV6-5
d_gene: TRBD1
CDR3aa: CASSSVGDRGLGEQYF
CDR3nt: TGTGCCAGCAGTTCCGTGGGGGACAGGGGGCTGGGTGAGCAGTACTTC

j_gene: TRBJ1-2
abundance: NA
v_gene: TRBV7-8
d_gene: TRBD1
CDR3aa: CASSLADRGQGYTF
CDR3nt: TGTGCCAGCAGCTTAGCAGACAGGGGGCAAGGCTACACCTTC

j_gene: TRBJ1-1
abundance: NA
v_gene: TRBV27
d_gene: NA
CDR3aa: CASGRVTEAFF
CDR3nt: TGTGCCAGCGGACGTGTCACTGAAGCTTTCTTT

j_gene: TRBJ1-2
abundance: many
v_gene: TRBV7-6
d_gene: NA
CDR3aa: CASSSSLNYGYTF
CDR3nt: TGTGCCAGCAGCTCAAGTCTGAACTATGGCTACACCTTC

j_gene: TRBJ1-5
abundance: NA
v_gene: TRBV9
d_gene: NA
CDR3aa: CASSVDGRTNQPQHF
CDR3nt: TGTGCCAGCAGCGTAGACGGACGGACAAATCAGCCCCAGCATTTT

j_gene: TRBJ2-1
abundance: few
v_gene: TRBV7-2
d_gene: NA
CDR3aa: CASSLPGLYNEQFF
CDR3nt: TGTGCCAGCAGCTTACCAGGACTTTACAATGAGCAGTTCTTC

j_gene: TRBJ1-2
abundance: few
v_gene: TRBV4-3
d_gene: TRBD1
CDR3aa: CASSQDGQGGRGYTF
CDR3nt: TGCGCCAGCAGCCAAGATGGACAGGGTGGCCGTGGCTACACCTTC

j_gene: TRBJ2-4
abundance: NA
v_gene: TRBV27
d_gene: NA
CDR3aa: CASSPRHLAKNIQYF
CDR3nt: TGTGCCAGCAGTCCCCGACACTTAGCCAAAAACATTCAGTACTTC

j_gene: TRBJ2-1
abundance: many
v_gene: TRBV12-3/TRBV12-4
d_gene: NA
CDR3aa: CASSLSPGAHNEQFF
CDR3nt: TGTGCCAGCAGTTTATCACCAGGGGCCCACAATGAGCAGTTCTTC

j_gene: TRBJ1-1
abundance: few
v_gene: TRBV7-6
d_gene: NA
CDR3aa: CASSPRAFF
CDR3nt: TGTGCCAGCAGCCCCCGAGCTTTCTTT

j_gene: TRBJ2-1
abundance: many
v_gene: TRBV7-2
d_gene: NA
CDR3aa: CASSLDHNEQFF
CDR3nt: TGTGCCAGCAGCTTGGACCACAATGAGCAGTTCTTC

j_gene: TRBJ2-6
abundance: NA
v_gene: TRBV12-3/TRBV12-4
d_gene: TRBD1
CDR3aa: CASSYYSGTGIEESGANVLTF
CDR3nt: TGTGCCAGCAGCTATTACTCCGGGACAGGGATTGAAGAATCTGGGGCCAACGTCCTGACTTTC

j_gene: TRBJ2-1
abundance: many
v_gene: TRBV27
d_gene: NA
CDR3aa: CASSGRDRHYNEQFF
CDR3nt: TGTGCCAGCAGTGGGAGGGACAGGCACTACAATGAGCAGTTCTTC

j_gene: TRBJ2-3
abundance: NA
v_gene: TRBV4-3
d_gene: TRBD2
CDR3aa: CASSQGGGFSDTQYF
CDR3nt: TGCGCCAGCAGCCAAGGCGGGGGGTTTTCAGATACGCAGTATTTT

j_gene: TRBJ2-7
abundance: few
v_gene: TRBV6-2/TRBV6-3
d_gene: NA
CDR3aa: CASVPRETAHTTYEQYF
CDR3nt: TGTGCCAGCGTTCCCAGGGAGACAGCCCACACCACCTACGAGCAGTACTTC

j_gene: TRBJ2-7
abundance: NA
v_gene: TRBV20-1
d_gene: NA
CDR3aa: CSAEDGSSYEQYF
CDR3nt: TGCAGTGCTGAAGACGGAAGCTCCTACGAGCAGTACTTC

j_gene: TRBJ2-3
abundance: NA
v_gene: TRBV27
d_gene: NA
CDR3aa: CASRESGHTDTQYF
CDR3nt: TGTGCCAGCAGAGAGAGCGGGCACACAGATACGCAGTATTTT

j_gene: TRBJ1-3
abundance: NA
v_gene: TRBV6-1
d_gene: TRBD1
CDR3aa: CASSRQGRSSGNTIYF
CDR3nt: TGTGCCAGCAGTCGACAGGGACGGTCCTCTGGAAACACCATATATTTT

j_gene: TRBJ2-2
abundance: NA
v_gene: TRBV6-5
d_gene: NA
CDR3aa: CASSYRPGANTGELFF
CDR3nt: TGTGCCAGCAGTTACCGGCCCGGGGCGAACACCGGGGAGCTGTTTTTT

j_gene: TRBJ2-2
abundance: many
v_gene: TRBV7-9
d_gene: NA
CDR3aa: CASPGSGANTINTGELFF
CDR3nt: TGTGCCAGCCCTGGGTCAGGGGCGAATACAATTAACACCGGGGAGCTGTTTTTT

j_gene: TRBJ2-1
abundance: many
v_gene: TRBV7-6
d_gene: TRBD1
CDR3aa: CASSLRVQGARIDNEQFF
CDR3nt: TGTGCCAGCAGCTTAAGGGTTCAGGGGGCGCGAATAGACAATGAGCAGTTCTTC

j_gene: TRBJ2-1
abundance: few
v_gene: TRBV27
d_gene: NA
CDR3aa: CASSLIWPGSSYNEQFF
CDR3nt: TGTGCCAGCAGTCTCATATGGCCGGGAAGCTCCTACAATGAGCAGTTCTTC

j_gene: TRBJ2-7
abundance: few
v_gene: TRBV15
d_gene: NA
CDR3aa: CATSRARGEEQYF
CDR3nt: TGTGCCACCAGCAGGGCCAGGGGAGAAGAGCAGTACTTC

j_gene: TRBJ2-1
abundance: NA
v_gene: TRBV29-1
d_gene: NA
CDR3aa: CSVEQGSNEQFF
CDR3nt: TGCAGCGTTGAGCAGGGAAGCAATGAGCAGTTCTTC